This T cell receptor beta chain was captured in a study of blood T cell repertoires in COVID-19. About the research overall: Sources were T cells, B-cell-depleted T cells, or PBMCs; the material itself was cDNA or gDNA.

In the source study's methods: Cell counts per sample came from amplifying reference gene primers. TCRdb's copy holds only in-frame clones and misses some; the assay was immunoSEQ multiplex PCR. The V and J calls and the clone size are those of that table, but D and trimming were determined from the DNA. The sample lists some 530,000 clones, less than 90% occurring once. CDR3 length: 18 residues. CDR1 is MDHEN, CDR2 SYDVKM, per germline. V shed 4 bases and J 8 bases; nucleotides not matched to a gene: 21. Ages ranged from about 18 to 89 years, with residence in about two dozen US areas. Two consecutive negative NP/OP PCR tests, clearance, or resolved symptoms defined Cohort 3 recovery.

This sequence originates from a woman aged 55-69 years who had recovered from COVID-19. The chain couples TRBV28 to TRBJ1-2, with 8 nucleotides matching TRBD1. Sequencing used PBMCs or T cells enriched from blood (not recorded which). CDR3 protein: CASSSGDRTGRISSGYTF. In DNA, the CDR3 is TGTGCCAGCAGTTCGGGAGATAGGACAGGGAGGATTTCGAGCGGCTACACCTTC.